These 11 T cell receptor beta chains were sequenced from one sample in a study of T cell responses to AZD1222 COVID-19 vaccine. The data were produced by immunoSEQ multiplex PCR, yet TCRdb's version contains in-frame clones alone and is incomplete. The sample shows under 95,000 clones, 75% to 90% of them seen only once. The material was peripheral blood, obtained on day 0 of AZD1222 vaccination. These receptors all stem from an adult in good health.

The rearrangement joins TRBV7-2 to TRBJ2-3; 7 bases fit TRBD2. The junction had 9 bases not matched to a gene; V was cut back by 4 bases and J by 2 bases. CDR3 size: 16 residues. Germline V lookup: CDR1 SGHTA, CDR2 FQGNSA. CDR3 sequence: CASSSGRLALTDTQYF. In DNA form, the CDR3 reads TGTGCCAGCAGCTCCGGAAGACTAGCCCTCACAGATACGCAGTATTTT.

The chain uses TRBV5-5 and TRBJ2-1; D unclear. In germline, CDR1 is SGHKS, CDR2 YYEKEE (reference sequence). The CDR3 sequence is 11 residues long. With 5 bases removed from V and 10 bases from J, the gap between germline ends came to 10 bases. DNA of the CDR3: TGTGCCAGCAGGTCAAATTGGGAGCAGTTCTTC. Protein: CASRSNWEQFF.

The chain employs TRBV30 and TRBJ1-2; TRBD1 matches at 9 bases. The CDR3 spans 13 residues. In germline, CDR1 is GTSNPN, CDR2 SVGIG (reference sequence). Trimming at V came to 5 bases and at J to 6 bases, leaving 7 bases not matched to a gene. This chain's CDR3 is CAWDRDRAHGYTF. In DNA form, the CDR3 reads TGTGCCTGGGACCGGGACAGGGCCCATGGCTACACCTTC.

The rearrangement links TRBV5-4 to TRBJ1-2, with 7 bases matching TRBD1. The CDR3 totals 14 residues. V was clipped by 5 bases and J by 6 bases; unmatched bases: 10. Germline values: CDR1 SGHNT, CDR2 YYREEE (reference sequence). The CDR3 DNA is TGTGCCAGCAGTCTAGACAGGGTGGTGGATGGCTACACCTTC. Translation gives CASSLDRVVDGYTF.

This rearrangement joins TRBV6-5 to TRBJ1-1, with TRBD1 identical over 8 bases. Trimming took 6 bases from V and 1 from J; bases not matched to a gene: 4. Germline lookup yields CDR1 MNHEY and CDR2 SVGAGI. The CDR3 runs 14 residues. The CDR3 here is CASRRTGSNTEAFF. The CDR3 region has the DNA TGTGCCAGCAGGCGGACAGGGTCGAACACTGAAGCTTTCTTT.

The chain links TRBV6-1 to TRBJ1-4, with TRBD1 matching over 7 bases. CDR1 is MNHNS, CDR2 SASEGT, per germline. This CDR3 contains 14 residues. V shed 3 bases and J 11 bases; nucleotides not matched to a gene: 9. CDR3 amino acids: CASSEEDRVGKLFF. CDR3 bases: TGTGCCAGCAGTGAGGAAGACAGGGTGGGGAAACTGTTTTTT.

CDR3 in DNA: TGTGCCACAGGACATACTGGAAACACCATATATTTT. This codes for CATGHTGNTIYF. The V call is TRBV15, the J call TRBJ1-3; D possibly corresponds to TRBD1 (5 bases). The CDR3 is 12 amino acids. Between the trimmed V and J ends, which lost 9 bases and 2 bases, there was a span of 8 bases. Germline V CDR1 and CDR2: LNHNV, YYDKDF (reference sequence).

This chain uses TRBV6-5 with TRBJ1-1; no reliable D call. The CDR3 has 13 amino acids. The V gene lost 5 bases and the J gene lost 6 bases, with 13 bases spanning the gap. Germline loops: CDR1 MNHEY, CDR2 SVGAGI. The CDR3 here is CASSLEVDSEAFF. Written as DNA, the CDR3 is TGTGCCAGCAGTCTAGAAGTGGATTCTGAAGCTTTCTTT.

This chain links TRBV6-5 with TRBJ2-2; 9 nucleotides align to TRBD2. The CDR3 is 16 amino acids. The germline V gene encodes CDR1 MNHEY and CDR2 SVGAGI. V shed 2 bases and J 2 bases; nucleotides not matched to a gene: 3. CDR3 DNA sequence: TGTGCCAGCAGTTACCTAGCGGGATATAACACCGGGGAGCTGTTTTTT. Translated: CASSYLAGYNTGELFF.

This rearrangement joins TRBV2 to TRBJ2-5; D is perhaps TRBD1 or TRBD2 (6 bases each). Germline loops: CDR1 SNHLY, CDR2 FYNNEI. This CDR3 is built from 15 residues. V shed 4 bases and J shed 7 bases, with 19 bases lying between them. Here the CDR3 reads CASSGRDGGRVTQYF. In DNA, the CDR3 is TGTGCCAGCAGTGGCCGAGACGGGGGCAGGGTGACCCAGTACTTC.

V is TRBV19 and J is TRBJ2-3, with 7 bases that match TRBD1. V shed 6 bases, J shed 1 base, and the junction held 1 base outside the gene matches. Germline V CDR1 and CDR2: LNHDA, SQIVND (reference sequence). The CDR3 is 13 residues long. CDR3 loop: CASSGTGTDTQYF. The CDR3 DNA follows: TGTGCCAGTAGCGGGACAGGCACAGATACGCAGTATTTT. Using reference TRBV19 and TRBJ2-3 for the parts outside the CDR3, the full variable domain is DGGITQSPKYLFRKEGQNVTLSCEQNLNHDAMYWYRQDPGQGLRLIYYSQIVNDFQKGDIAEGYSVSREKKESFPLTVTSAQKNPTAFYLCASSGTGTDTQYFGPGTRLTVL.